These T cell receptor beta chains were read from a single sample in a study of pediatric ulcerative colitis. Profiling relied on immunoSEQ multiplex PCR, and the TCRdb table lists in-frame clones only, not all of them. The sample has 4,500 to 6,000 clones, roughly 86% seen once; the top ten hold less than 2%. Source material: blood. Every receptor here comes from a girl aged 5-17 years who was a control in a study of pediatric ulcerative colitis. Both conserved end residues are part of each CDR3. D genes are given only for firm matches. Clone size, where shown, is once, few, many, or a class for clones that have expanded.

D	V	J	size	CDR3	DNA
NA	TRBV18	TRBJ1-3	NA	CASSPLGGSGNTIYF	TGTGCCAGCTCACCCCTAGGGGGCTCTGGAAACACCATATATTTT
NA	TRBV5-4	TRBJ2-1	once	CASNLRGGPSYNEQFF	TGTGCCAGCAACCTCCGGGGCGGGCCCTCCTACAATGAGCAGTTCTTC
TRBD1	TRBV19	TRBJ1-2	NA	CASSGTAYGYTF	TGTGCCAGTAGCGGGACAGCCTATGGCTACACCTTC
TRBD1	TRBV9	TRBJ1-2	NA	CASSKTPEGASGYTF	TGTGCCAGCAGCAAAACCCCTGAGGGGGCGAGTGGCTACACCTTC
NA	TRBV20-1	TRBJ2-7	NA	CSARGRGEQYF	TGCAGTGCTAGAGGGCGGGGCGAGCAGTACTTC
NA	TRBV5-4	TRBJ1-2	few	CASSLGVYGYTF	TGTGCCAGCAGCTTGGGGGTGTATGGCTACACCTTC
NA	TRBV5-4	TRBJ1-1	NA	CASSTGSMNTEAFF	TGTGCCAGCAGCACCGGGAGCATGAACACTGAAGCTTTCTTT
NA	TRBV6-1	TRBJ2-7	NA	CASSEGRGSEQYF	TGTGCCAGCAGTGAAGGCAGGGGTAGCGAGCAGTACTTC
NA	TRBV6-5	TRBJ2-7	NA	CASTPPGNYEQYF	TGTGCCAGCACCCCGCCAGGAAACTACGAGCAGTACTTC
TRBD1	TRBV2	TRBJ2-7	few	CASSEGRQGPAYEQYF	TGTGCCAGCAGTGAAGGGAGACAGGGTCCCGCCTACGAGCAGTACTTC